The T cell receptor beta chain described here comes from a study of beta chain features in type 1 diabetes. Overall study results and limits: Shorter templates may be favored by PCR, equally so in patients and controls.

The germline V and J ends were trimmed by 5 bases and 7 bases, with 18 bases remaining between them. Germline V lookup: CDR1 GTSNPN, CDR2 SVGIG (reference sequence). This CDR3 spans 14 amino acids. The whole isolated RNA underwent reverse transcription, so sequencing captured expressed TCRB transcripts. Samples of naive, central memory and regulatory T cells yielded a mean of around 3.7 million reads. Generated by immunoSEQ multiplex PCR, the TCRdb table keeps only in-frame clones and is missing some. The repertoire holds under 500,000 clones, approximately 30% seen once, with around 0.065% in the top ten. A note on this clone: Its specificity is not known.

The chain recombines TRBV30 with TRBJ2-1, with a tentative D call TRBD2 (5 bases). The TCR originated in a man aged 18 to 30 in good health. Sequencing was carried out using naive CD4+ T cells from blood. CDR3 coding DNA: TGTGCCTGGGGAAGGCTAGGACTTTTAAATGAGCAGTTCTTC. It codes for CAWGRLGLLNEQFF.